This is a list of T cell receptor beta chains from one sample in a study of control samples from healthy donors and cancer patients. Assay used: immunoSEQ multiplex PCR; TCRdb lists only in-frame clones, some missing. The table records some 87,000 clones, 91% of them present only once. The sequenced sample consisted of blood. The receptors were gathered from a man aged 25-40 years in good health. CDR3s include the opening cysteine and the closing phenylalanine or tryptophan. D genes are given only for firm matches. For some rows the clone size is stated as once, few or many, or as a class when expanded; others skip it.

CASSSRAGDRSYEQYF,TGTGCCAGCAGTTCAAGGGCGGGAGATCGGTCCTACGAGCAGTACTTC,TRBD2,TRBV6-5,TRBJ2-7,-
CASSHTGTSGRAQETQYF,TGTGCCAGCAGCCACACCGGGACTAGCGGGAGGGCCCAAGAGACCCAGTACTTC,TRBD2,TRBV5-4,TRBJ2-5,-
CASSKLGRLGNRLFF,TGTGCCAGCAGCAAATTAGGCAGGCTGGGGAATCGTCTGTTTTTT,-,TRBV21-1,TRBJ1-4,-
CASSGLYNSPLHF,TGTGCCAGTAGCGGGTTGTATAATTCACCCCTCCACTTT,-,TRBV19,TRBJ1-6,-
CASSQLRGTGELFF,TGTGCCAGCAGCCAATTAAGGGGGACCGGGGAGCTGTTTTTT,-,TRBV3-1/TRBV3-2,TRBJ2-2,-
CASSIRQGYGYTF,TGTGCCAGCAGTATTAGACAGGGCTATGGCTACACCTTC,TRBD1,TRBV12-3/TRBV12-4,TRBJ1-2,-
CASRPLLAEGDTQYF,TGTGCCAGCAGACCCTTACTAGCGGAGGGGGATACGCAGTATTTT,TRBD2,TRBV2,TRBJ2-3,few
CASSQAEVSNQPQHF,TGCGCCAGCAGCCAAGCGGAGGTTAGCAATCAGCCCCAGCATTTT,-,TRBV4-1,TRBJ1-5,-
CASSVAGTGDTEAFF,TGTGCCAGCAGCGTAGCCGGGACAGGGGACACTGAAGCTTTCTTT,TRBD1,TRBV9,TRBJ1-1,-
CASGRDRGKVGHNQPQHF,TGTGCCAGCGGTCGGGACAGGGGAAAGGTGGGGCACAATCAGCCCCAGCATTTT,TRBD1,TRBV11-3,TRBJ1-5,-